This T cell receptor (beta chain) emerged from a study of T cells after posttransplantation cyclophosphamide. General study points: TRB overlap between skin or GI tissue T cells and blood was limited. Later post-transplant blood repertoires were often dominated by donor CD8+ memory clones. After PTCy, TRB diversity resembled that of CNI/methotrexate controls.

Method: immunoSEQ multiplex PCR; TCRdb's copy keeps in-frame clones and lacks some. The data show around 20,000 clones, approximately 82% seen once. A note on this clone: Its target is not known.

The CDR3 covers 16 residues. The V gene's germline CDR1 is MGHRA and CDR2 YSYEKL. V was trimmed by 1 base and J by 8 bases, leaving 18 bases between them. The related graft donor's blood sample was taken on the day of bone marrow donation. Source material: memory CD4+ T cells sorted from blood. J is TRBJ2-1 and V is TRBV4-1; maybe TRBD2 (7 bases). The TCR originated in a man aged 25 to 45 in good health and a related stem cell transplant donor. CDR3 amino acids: CASSQGGGGLVDEQFF. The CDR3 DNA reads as TGCGCCAGCAGCCAAGGGGGAGGGGGTCTGGTCGATGAGCAGTTCTTC.